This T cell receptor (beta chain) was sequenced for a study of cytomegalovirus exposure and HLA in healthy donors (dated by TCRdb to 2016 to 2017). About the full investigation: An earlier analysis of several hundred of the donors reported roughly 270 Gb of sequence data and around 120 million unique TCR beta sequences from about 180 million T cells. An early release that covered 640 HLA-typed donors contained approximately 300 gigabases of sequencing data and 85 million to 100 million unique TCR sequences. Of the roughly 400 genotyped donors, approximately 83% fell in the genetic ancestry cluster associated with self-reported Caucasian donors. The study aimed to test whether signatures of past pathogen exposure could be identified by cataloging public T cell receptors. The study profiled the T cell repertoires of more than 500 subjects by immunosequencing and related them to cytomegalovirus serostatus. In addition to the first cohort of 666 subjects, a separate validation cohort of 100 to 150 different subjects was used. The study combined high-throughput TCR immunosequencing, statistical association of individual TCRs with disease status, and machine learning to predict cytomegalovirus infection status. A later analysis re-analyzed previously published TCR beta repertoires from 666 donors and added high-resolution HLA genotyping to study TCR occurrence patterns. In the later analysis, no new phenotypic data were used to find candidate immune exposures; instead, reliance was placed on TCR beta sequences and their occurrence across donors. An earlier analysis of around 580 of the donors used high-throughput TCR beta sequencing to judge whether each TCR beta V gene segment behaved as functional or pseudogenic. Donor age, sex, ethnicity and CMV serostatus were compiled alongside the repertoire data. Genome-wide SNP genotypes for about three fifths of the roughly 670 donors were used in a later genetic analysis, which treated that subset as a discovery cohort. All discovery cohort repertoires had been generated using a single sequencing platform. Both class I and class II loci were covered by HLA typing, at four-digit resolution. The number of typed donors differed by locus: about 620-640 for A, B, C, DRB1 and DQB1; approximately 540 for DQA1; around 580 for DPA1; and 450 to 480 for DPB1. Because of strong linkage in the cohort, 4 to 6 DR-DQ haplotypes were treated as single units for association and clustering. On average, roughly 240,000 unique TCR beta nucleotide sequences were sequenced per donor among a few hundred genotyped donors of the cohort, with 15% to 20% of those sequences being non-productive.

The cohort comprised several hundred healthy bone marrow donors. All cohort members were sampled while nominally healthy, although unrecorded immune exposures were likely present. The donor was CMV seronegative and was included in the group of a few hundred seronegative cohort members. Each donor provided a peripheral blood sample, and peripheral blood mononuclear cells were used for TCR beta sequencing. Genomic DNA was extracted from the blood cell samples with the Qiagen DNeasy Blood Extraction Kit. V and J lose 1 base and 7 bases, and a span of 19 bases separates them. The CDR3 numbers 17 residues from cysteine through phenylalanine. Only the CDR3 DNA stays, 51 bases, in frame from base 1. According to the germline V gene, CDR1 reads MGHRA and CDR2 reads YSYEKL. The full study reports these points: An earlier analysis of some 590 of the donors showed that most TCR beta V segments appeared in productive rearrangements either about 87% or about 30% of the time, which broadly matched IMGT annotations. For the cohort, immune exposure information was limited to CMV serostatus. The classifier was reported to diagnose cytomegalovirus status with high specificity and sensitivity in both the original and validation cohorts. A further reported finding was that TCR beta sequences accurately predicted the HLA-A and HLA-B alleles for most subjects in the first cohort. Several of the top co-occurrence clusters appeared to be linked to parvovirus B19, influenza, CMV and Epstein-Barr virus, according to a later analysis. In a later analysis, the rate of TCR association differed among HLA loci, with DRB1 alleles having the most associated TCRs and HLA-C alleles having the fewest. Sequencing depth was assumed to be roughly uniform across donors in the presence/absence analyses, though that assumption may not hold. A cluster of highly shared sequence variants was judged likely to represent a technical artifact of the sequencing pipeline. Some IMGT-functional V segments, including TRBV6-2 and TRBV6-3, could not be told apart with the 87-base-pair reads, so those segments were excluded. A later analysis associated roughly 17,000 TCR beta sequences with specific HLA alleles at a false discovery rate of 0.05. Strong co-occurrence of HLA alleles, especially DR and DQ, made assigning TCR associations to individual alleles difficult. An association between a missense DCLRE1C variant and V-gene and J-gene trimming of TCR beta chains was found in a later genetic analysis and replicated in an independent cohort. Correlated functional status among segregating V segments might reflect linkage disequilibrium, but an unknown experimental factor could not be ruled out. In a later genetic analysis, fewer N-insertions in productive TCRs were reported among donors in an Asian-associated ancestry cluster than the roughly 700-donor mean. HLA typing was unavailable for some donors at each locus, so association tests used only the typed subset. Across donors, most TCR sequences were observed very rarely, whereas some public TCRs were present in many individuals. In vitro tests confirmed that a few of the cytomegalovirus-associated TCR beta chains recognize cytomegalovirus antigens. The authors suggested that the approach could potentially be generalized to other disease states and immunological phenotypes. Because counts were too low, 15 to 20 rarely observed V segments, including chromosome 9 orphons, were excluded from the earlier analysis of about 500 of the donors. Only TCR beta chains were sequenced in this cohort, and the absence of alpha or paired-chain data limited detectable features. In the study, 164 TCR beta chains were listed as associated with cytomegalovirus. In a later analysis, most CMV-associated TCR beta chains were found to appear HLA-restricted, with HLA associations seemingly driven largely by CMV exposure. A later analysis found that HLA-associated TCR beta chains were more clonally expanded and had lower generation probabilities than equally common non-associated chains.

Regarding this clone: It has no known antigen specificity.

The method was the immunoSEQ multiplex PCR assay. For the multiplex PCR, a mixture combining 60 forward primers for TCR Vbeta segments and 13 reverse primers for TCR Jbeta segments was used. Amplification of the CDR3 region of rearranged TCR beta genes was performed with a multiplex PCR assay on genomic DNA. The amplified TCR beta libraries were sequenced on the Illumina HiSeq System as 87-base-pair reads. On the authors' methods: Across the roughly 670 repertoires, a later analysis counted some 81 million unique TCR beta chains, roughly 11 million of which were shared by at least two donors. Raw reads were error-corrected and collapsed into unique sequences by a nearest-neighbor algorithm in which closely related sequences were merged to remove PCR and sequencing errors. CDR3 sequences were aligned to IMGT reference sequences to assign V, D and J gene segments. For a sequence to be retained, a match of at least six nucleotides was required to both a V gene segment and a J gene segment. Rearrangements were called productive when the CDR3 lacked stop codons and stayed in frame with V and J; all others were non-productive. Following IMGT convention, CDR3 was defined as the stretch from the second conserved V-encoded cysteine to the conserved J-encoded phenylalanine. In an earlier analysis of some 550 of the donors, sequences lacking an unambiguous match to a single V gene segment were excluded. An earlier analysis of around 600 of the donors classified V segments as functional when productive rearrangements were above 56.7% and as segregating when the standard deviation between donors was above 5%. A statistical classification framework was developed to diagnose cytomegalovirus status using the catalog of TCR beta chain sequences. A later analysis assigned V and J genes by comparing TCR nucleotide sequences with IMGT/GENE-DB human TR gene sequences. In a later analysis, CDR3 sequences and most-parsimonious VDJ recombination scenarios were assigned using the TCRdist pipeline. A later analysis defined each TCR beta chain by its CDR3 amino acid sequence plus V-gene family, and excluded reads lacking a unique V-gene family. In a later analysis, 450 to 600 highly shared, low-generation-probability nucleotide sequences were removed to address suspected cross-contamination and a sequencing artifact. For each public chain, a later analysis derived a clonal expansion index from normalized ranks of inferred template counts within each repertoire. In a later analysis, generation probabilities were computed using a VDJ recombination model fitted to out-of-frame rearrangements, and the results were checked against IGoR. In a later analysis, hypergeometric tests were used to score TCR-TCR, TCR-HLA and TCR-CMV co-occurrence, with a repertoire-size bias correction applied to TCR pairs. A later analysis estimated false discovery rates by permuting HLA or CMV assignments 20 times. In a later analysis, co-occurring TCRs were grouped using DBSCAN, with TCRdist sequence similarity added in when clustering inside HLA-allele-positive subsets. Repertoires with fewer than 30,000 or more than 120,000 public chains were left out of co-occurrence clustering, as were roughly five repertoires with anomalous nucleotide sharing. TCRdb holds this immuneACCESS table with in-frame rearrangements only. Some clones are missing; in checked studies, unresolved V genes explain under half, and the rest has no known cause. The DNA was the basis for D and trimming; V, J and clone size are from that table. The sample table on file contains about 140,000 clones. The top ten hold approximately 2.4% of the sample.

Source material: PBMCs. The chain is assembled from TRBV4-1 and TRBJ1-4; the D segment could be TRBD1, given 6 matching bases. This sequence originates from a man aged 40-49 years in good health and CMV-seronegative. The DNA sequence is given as TGCGCCAGCAGCCAAGGGGTAAACAGGGCGGAGGTTGAAAAACTGTTTTTT. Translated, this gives CASSQGVNRAEVEKLFF.